The 8 T cell receptor beta chains listed next were all sequenced from one sample in a study of blood T cell repertoires in COVID-19. Clones were read by immunoSEQ multiplex PCR, and TCRdb kept only the in-frame ones, dropping some. Found here are 130,000 to 150,000 clones, roughly 83% of them singletons; the top ten hold around 5%. What was sequenced was peripheral blood. These TCRs come from an older woman with COVID-19, enrolled during active disease.

A remark on this clone: At one of its ends the junction is not consistent with the germline gene, which may arise from a read error. The chain recombines TRBV3-1 (or the pseudogene TRBV3-2) with TRBJ2-7; 7 bases are shared with TRBD1. Germline V gene sequence: CDR1 LGHDT, CDR2 YNNKEL (reference sequence). The CDR3 consists of 13 residues. CDR3 protein: CASSQDWSRGIEF. Written as DNA, the CDR3 is TGTGCCAGCAGCCAAGACTGGTCCAGGGGGATTGAATTC.

The chain combines TRBV5-1 with TRBJ1-6; the D gene is possibly TRBD1 (5 bases). There are 12 residues in the CDR3. In germline, CDR1 is SGHRS, CDR2 YFSETQ. The germline V and J ends were trimmed by 0 bases and 11 bases, with 6 bases remaining between them. The CDR3 spells CASSLEGTPLHF. CDR3 in DNA: TGCGCCAGCAGCTTGGAGGGGACACCCCTCCACTTT.

The chain employs TRBV15 and TRBJ1-2; maybe TRBD1 (5 bases). The length of the CDR3 is 16 residues. V was shortened by 1 base and J by 4 bases, with 16 bases between the two germline ends. Germline CDR1 LNHNV, CDR2 YYDKDF (reference sequence). The CDR3 nucleotides read TGTGCCACCAGCAGAGGTGCGGGGGGGAGAGGCTATGGCTACACCTTC. It codes for CATSRGAGGRGYGYTF.

The chain combines TRBV18 with TRBJ1-1; maybe TRBD1 (6 bases). There are 15 residues in the CDR3. Germline loops: CDR1 KGHSH, CDR2 LQKENI. Trimming cost V 0 bases and J 2 bases, with 10 bases left between them. CDR3 coding DNA: TGTGCCAGCTCACCACCGGGGGGGGCTAACACTGAAGCTTTCTTT. Residues: CASSPPGGANTEAFF.

This clone came up a few times. The chain couples TRBV5-5 to TRBJ1-4; no reliable D call. Germline V CDR1 and CDR2: SGHKS, YYEKEE (reference sequence). V gave up 5 bases and J gave up 0 bases, with 14 bases separating them. The CDR3 consists of 16 residues. The CDR3 DNA reads TGTGCCAGCAGTCCCCAACCTACCGCAACTAATGAAAAACTGTTTTTT. Translation: CASSPQPTATNEKLFF.

The rearrangement uses TRBV7-2 and TRBJ1-2, with D maybe TRBD1 (5 bases). The CDR3 length is 14 residues. The germline CDR1 and CDR2 sequences are SGHTA and FQGNSA. V gave up 4 bases and J gave up 1 base, with 10 bases separating them. CDR3 in DNA: TGTGCCAGCAGCTACGGAGACAGTAACTATGGCTACACCTTC. This gives the protein CASSYGDSNYGYTF.

This clone was detected a few times. V usage is TRBV4-3 and J usage is TRBJ1-3, with a possible D match to TRBD1 (5 bases). V was pared by 0 bases and J by 0 bases, with 12 bases between. CDR1 LGHNA and CDR2 YSLEER come from the germline V gene. The CDR3 is 17 amino acids. CDR3 region: CASSQDRGDFSGNTIYF. Written as DNA, the CDR3 is TGCGCCAGCAGCCAAGATCGGGGGGACTTCTCTGGAAACACCATATATTTT.

The rearrangement links TRBV6-2 or TRBV6-3 to TRBJ2-3; no firm D call. With 0 bases removed from V and 6 bases from J, the gap between germline ends came to 10 bases. The length of the CDR3 is 14 residues. Germline CDR1 MNHEY, CDR2 SVGEGT. CDR3: CASSYSRGPDTQYF. In DNA form, the CDR3 reads TGTGCCAGCAGTTACTCTCGTGGCCCTGATACGCAGTATTTT.